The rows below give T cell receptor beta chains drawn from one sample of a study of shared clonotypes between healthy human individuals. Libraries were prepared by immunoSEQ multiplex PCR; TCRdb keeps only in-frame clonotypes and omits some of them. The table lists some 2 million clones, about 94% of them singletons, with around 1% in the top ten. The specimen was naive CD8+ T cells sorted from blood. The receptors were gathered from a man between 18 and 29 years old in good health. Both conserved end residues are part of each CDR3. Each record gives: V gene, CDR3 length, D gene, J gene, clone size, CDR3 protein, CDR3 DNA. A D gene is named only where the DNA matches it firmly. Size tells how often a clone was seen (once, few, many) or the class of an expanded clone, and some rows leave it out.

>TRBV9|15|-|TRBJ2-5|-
CASSVGASYEETQYF
TGTGCCAGCAGCGTAGGGGCTAGCTATGAAGAGACCCAGTACTTC
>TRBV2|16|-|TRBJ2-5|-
CASSEVRTVVVETQYF
TGTGCCAGCAGTGAAGTTCGGACAGTCGTGGTGGAGACCCAGTACTTC
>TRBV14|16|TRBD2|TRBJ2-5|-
CASSPAGTSGRETQYF
TGTGCCAGCAGCCCTGCCGGGACTAGCGGGAGAGAGACCCAGTACTTC
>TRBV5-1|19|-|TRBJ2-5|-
CASSSRDFVGEMLVETQYF
TGCGCCAGCAGCTCGCGGGACTTCGTAGGGGAGATGTTGGTGGAGACCCAGTACTTC
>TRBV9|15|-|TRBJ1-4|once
CASSVDGMANEKLFF
TGTGCCAGCAGCGTAGACGGGATGGCGAATGAAAAACTGTTTTTT
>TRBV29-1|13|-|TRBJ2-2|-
CSVGLGGTGELFF
TGCAGCGTTGGTCTCGGAGGGACCGGGGAGCTGTTTTTT
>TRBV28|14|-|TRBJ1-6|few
CASSNIGGGSPLHF
TGTGCCAGCAGTAATATTGGGGGCGGTTCACCCCTCCACTTT
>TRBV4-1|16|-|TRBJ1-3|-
CASSQDSLGTGNTIYF
TGCGCCAGCAGCCAAGATTCCCTAGGGACCGGAAACACCATATATTTT
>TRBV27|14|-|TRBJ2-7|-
CASSLGGQLYEQYF
TGTGCCAGCAGTTTGGGGGGACAGTTATACGAGCAGTACTTC
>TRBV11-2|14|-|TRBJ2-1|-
CASSFAGMKNEQFF
TGTGCCAGCAGCTTCGCAGGGATGAAAAATGAGCAGTTCTTC